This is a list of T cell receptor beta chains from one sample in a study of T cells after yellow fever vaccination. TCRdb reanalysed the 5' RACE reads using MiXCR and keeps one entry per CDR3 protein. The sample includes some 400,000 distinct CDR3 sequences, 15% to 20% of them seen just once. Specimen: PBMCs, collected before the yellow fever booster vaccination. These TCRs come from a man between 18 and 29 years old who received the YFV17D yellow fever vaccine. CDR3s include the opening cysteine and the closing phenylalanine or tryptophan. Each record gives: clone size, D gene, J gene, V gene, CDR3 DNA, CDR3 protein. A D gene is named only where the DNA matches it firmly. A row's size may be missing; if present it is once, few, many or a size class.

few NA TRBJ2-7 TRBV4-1 TGCGCCAGCAGCCAAGAACGGGGCAGGAACGAGCAGTACTTC CASSQERGRNEQYF
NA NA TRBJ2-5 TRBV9 TGTGCCAGCAGCGTACGTGCAAGCCAAGAGACCCAGTACTTC CASSVRASQETQYF
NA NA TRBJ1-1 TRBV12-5 TGTGCTAGTGGTTTGAGACCCGAAGCAGAAGAAGCTTTCTTT CASGLRPEAEEAFF
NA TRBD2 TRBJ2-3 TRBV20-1 TGCAGTGCTAGATCCCTACTAGCGGGGGAAACAGATACGCAGTATTTT CSARSLLAGETDTQYF
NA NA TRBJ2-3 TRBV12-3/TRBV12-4 TGTGCCAGCAGTTTGTTGGGGGGCGCCGATACGCAGTATTTT CASSLLGGADTQYF
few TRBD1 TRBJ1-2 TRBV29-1 TGCAGCGTTGAAGGGGACAGGGAGGAGCGCTACACCTTC CSVEGDREERYTF
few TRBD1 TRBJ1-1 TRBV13 TGTGCCAGCAGCGGGCAGGGACAGGGACCTGAAGCTTTCTTT CASSGQGQGPEAFF
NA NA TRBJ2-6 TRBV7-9 TGTGCCAACCCTCCAGGGTTGGGGGCCAACGTCCTGACTTTC CANPPGLGANVLTF
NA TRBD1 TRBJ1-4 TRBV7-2 TGTGCCAGCTGCAAGGACAGGGCTGATGAAAAACTGTTTTTT CASCKDRADEKLFF
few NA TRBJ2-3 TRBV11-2 TGTGCCAGCAGCTTACCTAGGGCGGGACAGACCTTCACAGATACGCAGTATTTT CASSLPRAGQTFTDTQYF
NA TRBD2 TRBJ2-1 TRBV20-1 TGCAGTGCTAGACTAGCGGGCTCCTACAATGAGCAGTTCTTC CSARLAGSYNEQFF
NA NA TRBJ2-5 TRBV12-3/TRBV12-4 TGTGCCAGCAGCCTTTTAGCGGCTGCCGCAAAAGAGACCCAGTACTTC CASSLLAAAAKETQYF
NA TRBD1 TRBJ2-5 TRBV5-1 TGCGCCAGCAGCTCCCAGGGGGCTGAGGAGACCCAGTACTTC CASSSQGAEETQYF
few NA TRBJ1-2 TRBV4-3 TGCGCCAGCAGCCAAGAGAGGGCGGCAGTCTATGGCTACACCTTC CASSQERAAVYGYTF
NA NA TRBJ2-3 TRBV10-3 TGTGCCATCAGTGAACTCCTCACAGATACGCAGTATTTT CAISELLTDTQYF
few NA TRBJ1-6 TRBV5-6 TGTGCCAGCAGCTTGAGTGTCGGCAGCTCCTATAATTCACCCCTCCACTTT CASSLSVGSSYNSPLHF
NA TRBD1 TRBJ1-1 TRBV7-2 TGTGCCAGCAGCCAAACGACAGGGGGCGACTCTGAAGCTTTCTTT CASSQTTGGDSEAFF
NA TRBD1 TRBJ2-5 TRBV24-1 TGTGCCACCAGTGATCGGACAGGGTTGGAGACCCAGTACTTC CATSDRTGLETQYF
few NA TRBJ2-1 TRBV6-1 TGTGCCAGCAGTGAAGATAGTGGCGGGGGCCACAATGAGCAGTTCTTC CASSEDSGGGHNEQFF
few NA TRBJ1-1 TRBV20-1 TGCAGTGCTACACGATCTCTTGAGACTGAAGCTTTCTTT CSATRSLETEAFF
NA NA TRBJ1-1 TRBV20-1 TGCAGTGCTAGACCGCAGGCGGGGAACACTGAAGCTTTCTTT CSARPQAGNTEAFF
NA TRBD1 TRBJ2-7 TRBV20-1 TGCAGTGCTTCGACAGGGGGCGAGTACGAGCAGTACTTC CSASTGGEYEQYF
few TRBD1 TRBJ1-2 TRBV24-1 TGTGCCACCAGTGACCCCTGGACAGGGGGCAAAGGAAGTTATGGCTACACCTTC CATSDPWTGGKGSYGYTF
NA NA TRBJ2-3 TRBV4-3 TGCGCCAGCAGCCAAGATGGGGCCACCAATACGCAGTATTTT CASSQDGATNTQYF
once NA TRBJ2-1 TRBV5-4 TGTGCCAGCAGCTTGGTTGGAGGGGGCCTCAATGAGCAGTTCTTC CASSLVGGGLNEQFF
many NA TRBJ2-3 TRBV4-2 TGTGCCAGCAGCCAAGGATTGGCCCAGGCAGCCCCTGGCACAGATACGCAGTATTTT CASSQGLAQAAPGTDTQYF
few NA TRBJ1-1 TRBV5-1 TGCGCCAGCAGCCTTGATGGGATTTTTACTGAAGCTTTCTTT CASSLDGIFTEAFF
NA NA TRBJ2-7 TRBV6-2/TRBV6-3 TGTGCCAGCAGTTACCCCGGACAAGGCAAGCAGTACTTC CASSYPGQGKQYF
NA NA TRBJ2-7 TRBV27 TGTGCCAGCAGTTTACGGGCTTTCTCCTACGAGCAGTACTTC CASSLRAFSYEQYF
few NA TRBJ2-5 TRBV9 TGTGCCAGCAGCGGGACAGCAGTAGAGACCCAGTACTTC CASSGTAVETQYF
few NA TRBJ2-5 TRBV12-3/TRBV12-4 TGTGCCAGCAGCCCCGCGTGGGACCAAGAGACCCAGTACTTC CASSPAWDQETQYF
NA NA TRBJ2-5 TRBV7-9 TGTGCCAGCAGCCCGCGGACAAGTCAAGAGACCCAGTACTTC CASSPRTSQETQYF